A selection of T cell receptor beta chains follows, all from one sample in a study of blood T cell repertoires in COVID-19. Generated by immunoSEQ multiplex PCR, the TCRdb table keeps only in-frame clones and is missing some. The repertoire holds about 180,000 clones, with roughly 80% as singletons. Sequenced material: peripheral blood. The receptors originated from a woman in her 70s with COVID-19, enrolled during active disease. CDR3s include the opening cysteine and the closing phenylalanine or tryptophan. D genes are given only for firm matches. The size of a clone is reported for some rows only, either as once, few or many, or as a class for expanded clones.

d_gene	v_gene	j_gene	abundance	CDR3nt	CDR3aa
NA	TRBV5-1	TRBJ1-4	NA	TGCGCCAGCAGCTCACAGGGTCTCGGTAATGAAAAACTGTTTTTT	CASSSQGLGNEKLFF
NA	TRBV14	TRBJ2-7	NA	TGTGCCAGCAGCCAAGCCCTCGAGCAGTACTTC	CASSQALEQYF
TRBD1	TRBV2	TRBJ2-7	NA	TGTGCCAGCAGCCCGGGACAGGGGAGGAGCGAGCAGTACTTC	CASSPGQGRSEQYF
NA	TRBV6-2/TRBV6-3	TRBJ2-1	NA	TGTGCCAGCAGCCGAGGGACACAGTACAATGAGCAGTTCTTC	CASSRGTQYNEQFF
NA	TRBV6-5	TRBJ1-2	NA	TGTGCCAGCAGTTTCCTACAGGGAAATAACTATGGCTACACCTTC	CASSFLQGNNYGYTF
TRBD2	TRBV5-4	TRBJ2-1	NA	TGTGCCAGCATCTCTAGCGGGAGCTCCTACAATGAGCAGTTCTTC	CASISSGSSYNEQFF
TRBD1	TRBV30	TRBJ1-2	NA	TGTGCCTGGAGTGGACAGGGGAAGATAGAAAACTATGGCTACACCTTC	CAWSGQGKIENYGYTF
NA	TRBV5-6	TRBJ2-5	NA	TGTGCCAGCAGCCCCCTTGCGGGCGGGCAAGAGACCCAGTACTTC	CASSPLAGGQETQYF
NA	TRBV24-1	TRBJ2-3	once	TGTGCCACCAGTCCCGGGGGCACAGATACGCAGTATTTT	CATSPGGTDTQYF
NA	TRBV7-2	TRBJ1-1	NA	TGTGCCAGCAGCTTATCAGGCCGCACTGAAGCTTTCTTT	CASSLSGRTEAFF
NA	TRBV7-9	TRBJ2-7	NA	TGTGCCAGCAGCGATTGGGACGGGAGACTTTTTGGTGAGCAGTACTTC	CASSDWDGRLFGEQYF
TRBD1	TRBV9	TRBJ1-2	few	TGTGCCAGCAGCGTAGTAGGACAGGGGACGAGCGGCTACACCTTC	CASSVVGQGTSGYTF
NA	TRBV7-2	TRBJ2-4	NA	TGTGCCAGCAGCTTAGATCTAGCCAAAAACATTCAGTACTTC	CASSLDLAKNIQYF
TRBD1	TRBV6-6	TRBJ2-5	NA	TGTGCCAGCAGTTCCAAAGGGGGCCCTATGGCCCAGTACTTC	CASSSKGGPMAQYF
NA	TRBV27	TRBJ1-6	NA	TGTGCCAGCAGTTTTCGGGGTTACTCACCCCTCCACTTT	CASSFRGYSPLHF
NA	TRBV28	TRBJ2-1	few	TGTGCCAGCAGGGGTAGCGTCGGTGAGCAGTTCTTC	CASRGSVGEQFF